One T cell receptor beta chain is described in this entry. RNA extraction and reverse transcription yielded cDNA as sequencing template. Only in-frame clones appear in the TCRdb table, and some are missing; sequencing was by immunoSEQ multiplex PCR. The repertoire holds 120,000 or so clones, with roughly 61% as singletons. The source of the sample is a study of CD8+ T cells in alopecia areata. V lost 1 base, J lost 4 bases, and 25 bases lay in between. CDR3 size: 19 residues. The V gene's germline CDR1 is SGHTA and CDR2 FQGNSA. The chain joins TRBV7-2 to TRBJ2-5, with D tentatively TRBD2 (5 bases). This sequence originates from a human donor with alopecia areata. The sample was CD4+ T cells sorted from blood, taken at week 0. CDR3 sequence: CASSLGSRSGIRTRETQYF. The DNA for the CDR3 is TGTGCCAGCAGCTTAGGTAGCCGGAGTGGTATCCGAACTAGAGAGACCCAGTACTTC.